Each of the 4 T cell receptor beta chains below was sequenced from the same sample in a study of blood T cell repertoires in COVID-19. Sequenced by immunoSEQ multiplex PCR; TCRdb stores in-frame clones only, minus some. Of roughly 320,000 clones detected, 85% to 90% appear once; the ten largest clones hold approximately 6%. The sample taken for sequencing was peripheral blood. The receptors derive from a woman aged 50 to 60 with COVID-19, enrolled during active disease.

As to this clone: Additional DNA sequences in this sample encode the identical CDR3. This chain joins TRBV18 and TRBJ1-5, with 8 bases fitting TRBD1. Germline trimming cut 2 bases from V and 5 bases from J; bases unmatched to any gene: 2. Germline CDR1 KGHSH, CDR2 LQKENI. CDR3 length: 14 amino acids. The CDR3 DNA sequence: TGTGCCAGCTCACCAAAGACAGGGGATCAGCCCCAGCATTTT. As protein: CASSPKTGDQPQHF. Together with reference TRBV18 and TRBJ1-5, the CDR3 gives the full variable domain: NAGVMQNPRHLVRRRGQEARLRCSPMKGHSHVYWYRQLPEEGLKFMVYLQKENIIDESGMPKERFSAEFPKEGPSILRIQQVVRGDSAAYFCASSPKTGDQPQHFGDGTRLSIL.

V usage is TRBV9 and J usage is TRBJ1-1, with 8 bases aligning to TRBD1. CDR1 SGDLS and CDR2 YYNGEE come from the germline V gene. This CDR3 is 15 amino acids long. V shed 0 bases and J 1 base; nucleotides not matched to a gene: 2. The CDR3 spells CASSVDTGGNTEAFF. The CDR3 nucleotides read TGTGCCAGCAGCGTAGACACAGGGGGGAACACTGAAGCTTTCTTT.

The chain has TRBV5-8 and TRBJ1-4; D uncertain. Per germline, CDR1 SGHTS and CDR2 YDEGEE. The germline V and J ends were trimmed by 1 base and 0 bases, with 16 bases remaining between them. CDR3 size: 18 residues. The CDR3 coding sequence is TGTGCCAGCAGCTTGACGAGAAGAGGGTATCCAACTAATGAAAAACTGTTTTTT. It specifies CASSLTRRGYPTNEKLFF.

The V and J genes are TRBV24-1 and TRBJ1-1, with TRBD1 matching 7 bases. Trimming at V came to 10 bases and at J to 0 bases, leaving 4 bases not matched to a gene. The length of the CDR3 is 13 residues. Germline loops: CDR1 KGHDR, CDR2 SFDVKD. The CDR3 sequence is CATQGQLNTEAFF. The CDR3 region has the DNA TGTGCCACACAGGGACAGTTGAACACTGAAGCTTTCTTT.